The present T cell receptor (beta chain) was sequenced within a study of OX40 agonist ivuxolimab in advanced cancers. Findings and caveats of the study: Averaged across samples, CD8+ T cells carried more expanded clones than CD4+ did.

Worth noting for this clone: No antigen is known for it.

Assay used: immunoSEQ multiplex PCR; TCRdb lists only in-frame clones, some missing. The sample yields approximately 100,000 clones, just over 90% seen once. V trimming: 7 bases; J trimming: 1 base; junction bases outside the gene matches: 5. Germline V gene lookup returns CDR1 MNHNS and CDR2 SASEGT. This CDR3 is built from 15 residues. The sequence was collected from an adult with an advanced solid tumor such as melanoma, head and neck, liver or kidney cancer. The sample in question was CD4+ or CD8+ T cells sorted from blood, obtained in a trial of the OX40 agonist ivuxolimab. The rearrangement joins TRBV6-1 to TRBJ2-3; 10 nucleotides match TRBD2. CDR3 DNA sequence: TGTGCCAGCACAAGCGGGAGGGCCGGCACAGATACGCAGTATTTT. Its translation is CASTSGRAGTDTQYF.